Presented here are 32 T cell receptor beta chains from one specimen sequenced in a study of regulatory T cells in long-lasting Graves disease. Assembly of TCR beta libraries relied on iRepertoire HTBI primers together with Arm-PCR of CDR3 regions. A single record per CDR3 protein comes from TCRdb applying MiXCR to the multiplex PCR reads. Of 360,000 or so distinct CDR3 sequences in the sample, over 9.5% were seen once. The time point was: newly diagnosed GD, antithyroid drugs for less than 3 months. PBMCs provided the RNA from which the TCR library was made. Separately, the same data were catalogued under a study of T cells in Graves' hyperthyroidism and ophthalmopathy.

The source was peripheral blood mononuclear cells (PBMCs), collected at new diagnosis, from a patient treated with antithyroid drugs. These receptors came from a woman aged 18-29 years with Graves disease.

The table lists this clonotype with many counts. The CDR3 DNA reads TGCAGTGCTAGAGACGAGGGGTTTAGCACTGAAGCTTTCTTT. Its translation: CSARDEGFSTEAFF. The chain links TRBV20-1 to TRBJ1-1; D possibly corresponds to TRBD1 (5 bases). Trimming took 0 bases from V and 4 from J, leaving 12 bases between them. Germline lookup yields CDR1 DFQATT and CDR2 SNEGSKA (reference sequence). This CDR3 spans 14 amino acids.

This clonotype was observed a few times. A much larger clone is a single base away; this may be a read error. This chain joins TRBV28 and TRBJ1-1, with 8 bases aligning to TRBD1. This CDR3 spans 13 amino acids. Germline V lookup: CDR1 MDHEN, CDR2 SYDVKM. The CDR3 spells CTSSKQGDTEAFF. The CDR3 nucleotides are TGTACCAGCAGTAAACAGGGGGACACTGAAGCTTTCTTT.

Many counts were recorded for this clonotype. CDR3 region: CASSLRVAQPQHF. The CDR3 bases are TGTGCCAGCAGTTTACGGGTGGCTCAGCCCCAGCATTTT. The chain employs TRBV12-3 or TRBV12-4 and TRBJ1-5; D gene ambiguous. There are 13 residues in the CDR3. Trimming took 2 bases from V and 6 from J, leaving 8 bases between them.

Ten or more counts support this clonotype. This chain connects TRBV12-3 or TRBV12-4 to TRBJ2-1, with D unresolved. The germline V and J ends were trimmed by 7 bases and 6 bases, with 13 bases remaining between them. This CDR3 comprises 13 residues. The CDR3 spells CASTQGFVNEQFF. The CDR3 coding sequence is TGTGCCAGCACCCAAGGGTTTGTCAATGAGCAGTTCTTC.

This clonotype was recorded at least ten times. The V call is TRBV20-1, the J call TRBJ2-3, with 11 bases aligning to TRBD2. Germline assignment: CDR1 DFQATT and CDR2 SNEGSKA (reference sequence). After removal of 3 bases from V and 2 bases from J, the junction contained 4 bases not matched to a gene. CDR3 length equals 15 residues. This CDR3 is CSARGLAAFTDTQYF. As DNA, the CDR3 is TGCAGTGCTAGGGGACTAGCGGCCTTCACAGATACGCAGTATTTT.

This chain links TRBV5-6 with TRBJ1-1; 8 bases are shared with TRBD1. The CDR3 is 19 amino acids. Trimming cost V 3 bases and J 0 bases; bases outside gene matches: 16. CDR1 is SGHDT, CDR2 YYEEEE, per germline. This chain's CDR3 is CASSSYVRYNRGMNTEAFF. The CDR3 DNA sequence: TGTGCCAGCAGCTCCTACGTCCGATATAACAGGGGGATGAACACTGAAGCTTTCTTT.

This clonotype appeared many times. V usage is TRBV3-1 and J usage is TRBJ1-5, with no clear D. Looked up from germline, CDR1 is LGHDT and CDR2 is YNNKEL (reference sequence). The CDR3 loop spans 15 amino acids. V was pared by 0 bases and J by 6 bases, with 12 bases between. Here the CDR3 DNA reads TGTGCCAGCAGCCAAGACGTCGGGAGAGGTCAGCCCCAGCATTTT. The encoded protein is CASSQDVGRGQPQHF.

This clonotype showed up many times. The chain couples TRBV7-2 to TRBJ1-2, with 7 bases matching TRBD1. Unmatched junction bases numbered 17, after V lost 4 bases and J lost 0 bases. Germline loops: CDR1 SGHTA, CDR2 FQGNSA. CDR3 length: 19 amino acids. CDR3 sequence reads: CASSYRDSPLRLTNYGYTF. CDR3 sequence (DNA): TGTGCCAGCAGCTACCGGGACAGCCCACTCAGACTGACTAACTATGGCTACACCTTC. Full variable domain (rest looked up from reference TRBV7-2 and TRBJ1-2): GAGVSQSPSNKVTEKGKDVELRCDPISGHTALYWYRQSLGQGLEFLIYFQGNSAPDKSGLPSDRFSAERTGGSVSTLTIQRTQQEDSAVYLCASSYRDSPLRLTNYGYTFGSGTRLTVV.

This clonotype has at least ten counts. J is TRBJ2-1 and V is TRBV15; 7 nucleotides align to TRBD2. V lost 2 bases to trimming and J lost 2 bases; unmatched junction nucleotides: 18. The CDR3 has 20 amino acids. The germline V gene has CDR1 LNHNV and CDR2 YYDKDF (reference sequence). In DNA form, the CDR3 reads TGTGCCACCAGCAGACCCCCTGGGGCTAGCGGTTATGGCACCTACAATGAGCAGTTCTTC. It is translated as CATSRPPGASGYGTYNEQFF.

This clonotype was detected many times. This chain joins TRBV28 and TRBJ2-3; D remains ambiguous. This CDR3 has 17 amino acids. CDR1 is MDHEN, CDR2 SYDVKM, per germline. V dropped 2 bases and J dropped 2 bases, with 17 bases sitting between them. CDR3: CASSLASAGRSTDTQYF. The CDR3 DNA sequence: TGTGCCAGCAGTTTAGCCTCCGCAGGAAGATCCACAGATACGCAGTATTTT.

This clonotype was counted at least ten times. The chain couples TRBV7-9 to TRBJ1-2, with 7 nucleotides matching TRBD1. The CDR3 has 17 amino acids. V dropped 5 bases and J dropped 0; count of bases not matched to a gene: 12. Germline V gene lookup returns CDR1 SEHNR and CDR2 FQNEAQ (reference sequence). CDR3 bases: TGTGCCAGCAGCCACCACCGGGGACAGTACTCTAACTATGGCTACACCTTC. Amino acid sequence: CASSHHRGQYSNYGYTF.

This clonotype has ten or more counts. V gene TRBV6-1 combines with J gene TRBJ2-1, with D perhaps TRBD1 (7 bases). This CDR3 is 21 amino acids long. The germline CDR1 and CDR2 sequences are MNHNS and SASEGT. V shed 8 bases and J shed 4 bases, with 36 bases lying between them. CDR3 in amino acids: CASPLPPRQGVREIIYNEQFF. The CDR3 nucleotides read TGTGCCAGCCCCCTCCCCCCAAGACAGGGAGTACGGGAGATTATATACAATGAGCAGTTCTTC.

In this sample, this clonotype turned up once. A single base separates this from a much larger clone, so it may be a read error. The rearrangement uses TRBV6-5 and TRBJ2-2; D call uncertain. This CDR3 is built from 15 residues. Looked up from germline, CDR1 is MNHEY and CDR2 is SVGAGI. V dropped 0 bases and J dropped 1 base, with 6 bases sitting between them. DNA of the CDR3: TGTGCCAGCAGTTACTCGTGCGGGAACACCGGGGAGCTGTTTTTT. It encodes CASSYSCGNTGELFF.

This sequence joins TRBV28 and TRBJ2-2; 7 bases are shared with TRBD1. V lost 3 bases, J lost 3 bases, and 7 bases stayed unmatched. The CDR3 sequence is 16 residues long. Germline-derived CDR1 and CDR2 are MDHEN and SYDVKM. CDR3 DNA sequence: TGTGCCAGCAGTTTTAAGACAGGGCCATACACCGGGGAGCTGTTTTTT. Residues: CASSFKTGPYTGELFF.

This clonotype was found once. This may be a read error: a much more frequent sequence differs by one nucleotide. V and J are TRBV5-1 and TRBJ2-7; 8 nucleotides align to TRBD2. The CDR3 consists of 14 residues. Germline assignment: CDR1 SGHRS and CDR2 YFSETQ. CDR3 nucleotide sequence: TGCGCCAGCAGCCCCTTAGCGGGGCACTACGAGCAGCACTTC. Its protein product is CASSPLAGHYEQHF. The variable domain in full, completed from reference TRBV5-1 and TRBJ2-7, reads KAGVTQTPRYLIKTRGQQVTLSCSPISGHRSVSWYQQTPGQGLQFLFEYFSETQRNKGNFPGRFSGRQFSNSRSEMNVSTLELGDSALYLCASSPLAGHYEQHFGPGTRLTVT.

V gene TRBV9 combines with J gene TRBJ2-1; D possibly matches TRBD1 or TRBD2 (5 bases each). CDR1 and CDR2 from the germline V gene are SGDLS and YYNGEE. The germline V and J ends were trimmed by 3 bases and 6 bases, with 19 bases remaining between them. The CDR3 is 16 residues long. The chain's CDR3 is CASSGFGTRFTNEQFF. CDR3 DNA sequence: TGTGCCAGCAGCGGATTCGGGACCAGATTTACCAATGAGCAGTTCTTC.

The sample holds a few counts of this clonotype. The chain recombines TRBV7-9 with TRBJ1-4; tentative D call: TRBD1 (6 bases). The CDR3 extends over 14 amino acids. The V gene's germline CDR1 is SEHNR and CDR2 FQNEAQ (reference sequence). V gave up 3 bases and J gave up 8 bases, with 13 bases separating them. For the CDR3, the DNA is TGTGCCAGCAGCTTTATTGGGGGCGGCGAAAAACTGTTTTTT. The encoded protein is CASSFIGGGEKLFF.

CDR3 coding DNA: TGTGCCAGCAGCCGTGGACTCCTCAATGAGCAGTTCTTC. Encoded protein: CASSRGLLNEQFF. The chain is built from TRBV7-2 and TRBJ2-1; possible D gene TRBD2, 5 bases. There are 13 residues in the CDR3. Germline values: CDR1 SGHTA, CDR2 FQGNSA. V lost 5 bases to trimming and J lost 6 bases, with 11 bases between them. The entire variable domain, with the rest obtained from reference TRBV7-2 and TRBJ2-1, is as follows: GAGVSQSPSNKVTEKGKDVELRCDPISGHTALYWYRQSLGQGLEFLIYFQGNSAPDKSGLPSDRFSAERTGGSVSTLTIQRTQQEDSAVYLCASSRGLLNEQFFGPGTRLTVL.

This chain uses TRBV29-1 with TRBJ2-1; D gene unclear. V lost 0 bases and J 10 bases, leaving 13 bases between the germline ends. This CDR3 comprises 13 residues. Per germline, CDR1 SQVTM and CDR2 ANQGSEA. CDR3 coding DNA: TGCAGCGTTGAAGAGCCCAGGTTTTTAGAGCAGTTCTTC. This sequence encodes CSVEEPRFLEQFF.

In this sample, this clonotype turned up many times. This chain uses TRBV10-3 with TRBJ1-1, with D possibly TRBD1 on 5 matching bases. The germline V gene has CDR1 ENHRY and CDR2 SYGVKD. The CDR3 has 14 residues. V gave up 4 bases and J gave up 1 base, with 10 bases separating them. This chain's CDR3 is CAISGRQQNTEAFF. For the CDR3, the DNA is TGTGCCATCAGTGGACGACAGCAGAACACTGAAGCTTTCTTT.

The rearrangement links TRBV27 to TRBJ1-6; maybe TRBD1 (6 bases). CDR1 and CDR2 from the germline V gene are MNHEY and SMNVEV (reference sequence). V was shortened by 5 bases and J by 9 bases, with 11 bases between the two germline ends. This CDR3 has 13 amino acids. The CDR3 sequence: CASSLTGISPLHF. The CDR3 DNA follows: TGTGCCAGCAGTCTTACAGGGATTTCACCCCTCCACTTT.

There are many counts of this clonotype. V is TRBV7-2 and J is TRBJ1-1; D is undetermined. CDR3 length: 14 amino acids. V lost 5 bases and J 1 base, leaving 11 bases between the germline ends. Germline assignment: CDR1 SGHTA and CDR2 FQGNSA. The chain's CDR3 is CASSVFDRNTEAFF. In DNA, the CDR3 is TGTGCCAGCAGCGTATTTGACCGGAACACTGAAGCTTTCTTT.

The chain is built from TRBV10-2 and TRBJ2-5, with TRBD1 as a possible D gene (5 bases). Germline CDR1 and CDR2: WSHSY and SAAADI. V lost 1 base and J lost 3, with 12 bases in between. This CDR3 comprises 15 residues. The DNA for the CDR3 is TGCGCCAGCAGTGAGTGGGTTGGGGCAGAAGAGACCCAGTACTTC. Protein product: CASSEWVGAEETQYF.

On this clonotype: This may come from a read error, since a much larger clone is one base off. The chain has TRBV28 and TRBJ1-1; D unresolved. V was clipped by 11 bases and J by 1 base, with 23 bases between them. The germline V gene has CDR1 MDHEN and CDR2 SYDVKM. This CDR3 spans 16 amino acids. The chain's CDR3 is CAFHPGGFHGNTEAFF. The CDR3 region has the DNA TGTGCCTTCCACCCTGGAGGGTTTCATGGGAACACTGAAGCTTTCTTT.

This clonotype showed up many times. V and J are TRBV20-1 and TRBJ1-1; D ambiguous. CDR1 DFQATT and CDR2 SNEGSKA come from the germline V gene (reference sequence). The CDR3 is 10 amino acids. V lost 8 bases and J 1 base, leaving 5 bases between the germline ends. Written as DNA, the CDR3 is TGCAGTCCGGCGAACACTGAAGCTTTCTTT. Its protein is CSPANTEAFF.

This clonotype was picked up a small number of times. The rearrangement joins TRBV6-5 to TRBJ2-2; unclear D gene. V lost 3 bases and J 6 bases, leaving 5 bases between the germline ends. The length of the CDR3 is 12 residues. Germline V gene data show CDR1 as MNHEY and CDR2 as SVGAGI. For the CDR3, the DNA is TGTGCCAGCAGTTATATCCCCGGGGAGCTGTTTTTT. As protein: CASSYIPGELFF.

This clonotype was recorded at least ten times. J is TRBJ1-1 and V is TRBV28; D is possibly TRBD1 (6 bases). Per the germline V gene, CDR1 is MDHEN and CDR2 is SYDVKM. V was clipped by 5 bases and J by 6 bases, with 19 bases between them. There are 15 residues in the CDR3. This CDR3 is CASSPYRAGAPEAFF. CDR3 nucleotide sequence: TGTGCCAGCAGTCCATATAGGGCAGGGGCACCTGAAGCTTTCTTT.

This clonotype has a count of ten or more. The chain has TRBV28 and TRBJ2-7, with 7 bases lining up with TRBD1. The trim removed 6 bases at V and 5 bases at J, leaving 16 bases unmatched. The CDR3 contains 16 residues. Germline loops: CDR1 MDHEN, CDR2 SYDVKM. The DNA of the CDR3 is TGTGCCAGCAGCCCACCAATCATACAGACAGGGAACGAGCAGTACTTC. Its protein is CASSPPIIQTGNEQYF.

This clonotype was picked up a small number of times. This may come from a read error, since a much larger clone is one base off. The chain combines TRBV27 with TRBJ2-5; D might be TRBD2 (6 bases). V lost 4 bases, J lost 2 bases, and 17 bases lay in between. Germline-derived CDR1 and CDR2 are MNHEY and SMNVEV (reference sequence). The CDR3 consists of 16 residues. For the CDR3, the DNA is TGTGCCAGCAGTTGGATGGGGGGTACCCCTCAAGAGACCCAGTACTTC. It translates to CASSWMGGTPQETQYF.

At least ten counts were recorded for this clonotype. The CDR3 DNA follows: TGTGCCAGCAGCCGAATAAGGGGATACACAGATACGCAGTATTTT. Protein: CASSRIRGYTDTQYF. The genes are TRBV11-2 and TRBJ2-3, with D possibly matching TRBD1 (5 bases). V lost 5 bases, J lost 2 bases, and 14 bases lay in between. From germline, CDR1 is SGHAT and CDR2 FQNNGV. The CDR3 runs 15 residues.

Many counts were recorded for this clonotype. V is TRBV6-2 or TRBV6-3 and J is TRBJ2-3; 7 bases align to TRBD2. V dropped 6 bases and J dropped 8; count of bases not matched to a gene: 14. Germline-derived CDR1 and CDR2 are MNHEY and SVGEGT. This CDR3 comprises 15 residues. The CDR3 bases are TGTGCCAGCAGGGAGACACGCGGAGGGGAGGGTACGCAGTATTTT. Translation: CASRETRGGEGTQYF.

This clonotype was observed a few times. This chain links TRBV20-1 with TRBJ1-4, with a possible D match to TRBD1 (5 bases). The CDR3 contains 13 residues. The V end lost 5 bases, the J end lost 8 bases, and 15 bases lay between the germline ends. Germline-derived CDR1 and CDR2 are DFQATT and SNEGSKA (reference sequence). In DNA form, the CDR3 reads TGCAGTGCTGGGTTGAGCGGGGGGGAAAAACTGTTTTTT. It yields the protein CSAGLSGGEKLFF.